What follows are 28 T cell receptor beta chains derived from one specimen sequenced in a study of CD8 T cells in Susac syndrome. RNA was extracted with the RNeasy kit, and a quantity of roughly 0.5 to 1 ug was reverse transcribed using random hexamers. TCRdb ran MiXCR on the immunoSEQ multiplex PCR reads and lists one entry per CDR3 protein. This sample has under 200,000 distinct CDR3 sequences, with about 91% found just once. The sequenced sample consisted of CD4+ T cells from PBMCs. These receptors were collected from a human donor in good health.

The chain is built from TRBV27 and TRBJ2-7, with TRBD1 matching 8 bases. CDR1 is MNHEY and CDR2 is SMNVEV in the germline V gene (reference sequence). The CDR3 totals 16 residues. V lost 1 base and J lost 0; bases outside the gene matches: 5. CDR3 loop: CASSLLGQGYSYEQYF. In nucleotides, the CDR3 is TGTGCCAGCAGTTTATTAGGACAGGGATACTCCTACGAGCAGTACTTC.

In its sample, this clonotype was seen once. As DNA, the CDR3 is TGTGCCAGCAGTCCGGGACAGTTGGCCCAAGAGACCCAGTACTTC. It yields the protein CASSPGQLAQETQYF. V gene TRBV6-5 combines with J gene TRBJ2-5, with 7 nucleotides matching TRBD1. Germline CDR1 MNHEY, CDR2 SVGAGI. CDR3 length equals 15 residues. The ends lost 5 bases at V and 1 base at J; junction bases unmatched: 7.

The genes are TRBV6-5 and TRBJ1-1; D is perhaps TRBD1 (5 bases). Trimming cost V 1 base and J 10 bases, with 10 bases left between them. Germline V gives CDR1 MNHEY, CDR2 SVGAGI. This CDR3 region has 12 residues. CDR3 residues: CASSYYGGVAFF. DNA of the CDR3: TGTGCCAGCAGTTACTACGGGGGGGTAGCTTTCTTT.

The gene calls are TRBV24-1 and TRBJ1-1; TRBD1 matches 7 bases. Germline V gene lookup returns CDR1 KGHDR and CDR2 SFDVKD. Trimming cost V 7 bases and J 7 bases; bases outside gene matches: 14. The CDR3 sequence is 15 residues long. The CDR3 region is CATRATGTEGNEAFF. The CDR3 DNA sequence: TGTGCCACCAGGGCAACCGGGACAGAAGGGAATGAAGCTTTCTTT.

The chain carries TRBV5-1 and TRBJ2-5, with TRBD1 identical over 11 bases. The V gene end was trimmed by 4 bases and the J gene end by 4 bases; junction bases not matched to a gene: 12. Germline lookup yields CDR1 SGHRS and CDR2 YFSETQ. The CDR3 totals 17 residues. The CDR3 bases are TGCGCCAGCAGCCCAGGGACAGGGGGTTCCCAGAGAGAGACCCAGTACTTC. Its protein product is CASSPGTGGSQRETQYF.

The chain couples TRBV20-1 to TRBJ1-1; TRBD1 agrees at 8 bases. Germline V CDR1 and CDR2: DFQATT, SNEGSKA (reference sequence). The V segment lost 0 bases and the J segment 3 bases; nucleotides outside the gene matches: 6. The CDR3 loop spans 15 amino acids. The CDR3 protein is CSARDRGRGDTEAFF. The CDR3 nucleotides read TGCAGTGCTAGAGACAGGGGGCGCGGTGACACTGAAGCTTTCTTT.

This chain's CDR3 is CASSATGISYEQYF. The CDR3 DNA sequence: TGTGCCAGCAGCGCAACAGGGATCTCCTACGAGCAGTACTTC. J is TRBJ2-7 and V is TRBV7-2; possibly TRBD1 for D (6 bases). The CDR3 has 14 residues. V lost 5 bases and J lost 0, with 11 bases in between. Germline lookup yields CDR1 SGHTA and CDR2 FQGNSA.

The J gene is TRBJ1-1, the V gene TRBV25-1; D unclear. CDR3 size: 14 residues. V lost 3 bases, J lost 1 base, and 9 bases lay in between. Germline V gene lookup returns CDR1 MGHDK and CDR2 SYGVNS. DNA of the CDR3: TGTGCCAGCAGTGACCACGGTCAGAACACTGAAGCTTTCTTT. Translated: CASSDHGQNTEAFF.

The table lists this clonotype with a few counts. The rearrangement links TRBV12-3 or TRBV12-4 to TRBJ2-7; no reliable D call. This CDR3 contains 13 residues. Trimming stripped 6 bases from V and 2 bases from J, with 11 bases between. The CDR3 here is CASSSDGTYEQYF. CDR3 bases: TGTGCCAGCAGCTCCGACGGAACCTACGAGCAGTACTTC.

The rearrangement uses TRBV7-2 and TRBJ1-1; no reliable D call. The CDR3 contains 14 residues. In germline, CDR1 is SGHTA, CDR2 FQGNSA. The V and J ends lost 1 base and 1 base respectively, with 7 bases between them. The CDR3 region has the DNA TGTGCCAGCAGCTTAGTGAGGCAGAACACTGAAGCTTTCTTT. Translation: CASSLVRQNTEAFF.

This clonotype has only one observation. The V call is TRBV29-1, the J call TRBJ1-1; a possible D gene is TRBD1 (6 bases). This CDR3 contains 13 residues. Trimming stripped 5 bases from V and 3 bases from J, with 13 bases between. From germline, CDR1 is SQVTM and CDR2 ANQGSEA. CDR3 bases: TGCAGCGTTTGGCAGGGGTGGGACACTGAAGCTTTCTTT. This codes for CSVWQGWDTEAFF.

CDR3 bases: TGTGCCAGCACCGGGACAGAGTACAATGAGCAGTTCTTC. Translation: CASTGTEYNEQFF. The chain couples TRBV2 to TRBJ2-1; 7 bases map to TRBD1. Germline CDR1 and CDR2: SNHLY and FYNNEI. CDR3 length: 13 amino acids. With 7 bases clipped from V and 4 bases from J, the junction kept 4 bases outside the gene matches.

The rearrangement uses TRBV29-1 and TRBJ2-1; no reliable D call. CDR1 is SQVTM and CDR2 is ANQGSEA in the germline V gene. Trimming shortened V by 7 bases and J by 0 bases, and 7 bases separated the two germline ends. The CDR3 covers 12 residues. CDR3 region: CSADGSYNEQFF. In DNA form, the CDR3 reads TGCAGCGCCGACGGCTCCTACAATGAGCAGTTCTTC.

This chain connects TRBV9 to TRBJ2-6, with a possible D match to TRBD2 (6 bases). The germline gives CDR1 SGDLS, CDR2 YYNGEE. The ends were cut back, 5 bases at V and 3 bases at J, with 15 bases in the middle. The CDR3 is made up of 16 amino acids. The CDR3 loop is CASSATGGHGANVLTF. The CDR3, as DNA: TGTGCCAGCAGTGCCACCGGGGGTCATGGGGCCAACGTCCTGACTTTC.

This chain links TRBV20-1 with TRBJ2-2; possibly TRBD2 for D (6 bases). CDR3 length: 16 amino acids. The ends were cut back, 3 bases at V and 3 bases at J, with 17 bases in the middle. Germline V CDR1 and CDR2: DFQATT, SNEGSKA (reference sequence). CDR3 DNA sequence: TGCAGTGCTAGGCTGGAGGGACGGGCAGACACCGGGGAGCTGTTTTTT. Amino acids: CSARLEGRADTGELFF.

The chain employs TRBV20-1 and TRBJ2-3; the D gene is possibly TRBD2 (5 bases). Germline CDR1 is DFQATT and CDR2 is SNEGSKA (reference sequence). V gave up 6 bases and J gave up 2 bases, with 18 bases separating them. There are 15 residues in the CDR3. This chain's CDR3 is CSARRPGVVTDTQYF. In nucleotides, the CDR3 is TGCAGTGCCAGGAGGCCCGGCGTGGTCACAGATACGCAGTATTTT.

The CDR3 region is CASSRQGASTGELFF. CDR3 coding DNA: TGTGCCAGCAGTCGACAGGGGGCTAGCACCGGGGAGCTGTTTTTT. The chain joins TRBV6-5 to TRBJ2-2; TRBD1 agrees at 10 bases. The CDR3 contains 15 residues. V gave up 5 bases and J gave up 4 bases; unmatched junction bases: 4. Germline values: CDR1 MNHEY, CDR2 SVGAGI.

The chain links TRBV7-8 to TRBJ2-7, with D tentatively TRBD2 (5 bases). This CDR3 contains 14 residues. CDR1 is SGHVS and CDR2 is FQNEAQ in the germline V gene. Trimming took off 6 bases at V and 6 bases at J, with 18 bases between the two ends. DNA of the CDR3: TGTGCCAGCAGGCAGCAGTCGACTATCGGCGAGCAGTACTTC. This translates into CASRQQSTIGEQYF.

V usage is TRBV5-1 and J usage is TRBJ2-7; TRBD1 matches 8 bases. Unmatched junction bases numbered 11, after V lost 3 bases and J lost 6 bases. The CDR3 covers 15 residues. The germline V gene has CDR1 SGHRS and CDR2 YFSETQ. CDR3 bases: TGCGCCAGCAGCTCCCCCTGGACAGGGCGGCGCGAGCAGTACTTC. Residues: CASSSPWTGRREQYF. The entire variable domain, with the rest obtained from reference TRBV5-1 and TRBJ2-7, is as follows: KAGVTQTPRYLIKTRGQQVTLSCSPISGHRSVSWYQQTPGQGLQFLFEYFSETQRNKGNFPGRFSGRQFSNSRSEMNVSTLELGDSALYLCASSSPWTGRREQYFGPGTRLTVT.

The rearrangement uses TRBV5-1 and TRBJ2-7, with 7 bases fitting TRBD1. The CDR3 consists of 13 residues. In germline, CDR1 is SGHRS, CDR2 YFSETQ. The V and J ends lost 4 bases and 1 base, in that order; junction bases with no gene match: 2. CDR3 nucleotide sequence: TGCGCCAGCAGCGTGGACAGGTCCTACGAGCAGTACTTC. This encodes CASSVDRSYEQYF.

V is TRBV2 and J is TRBJ1-5, with D perhaps matching TRBD1 (5 bases). This CDR3 contains 13 residues. Germline V gene data show CDR1 as SNHLY and CDR2 as FYNNEI. Trimming removed 7 bases at V and 6 bases at J, with 13 bases between. The CDR3 nucleotides are TGTGCCAGCACCGCCGGGACGAGTCAGCCCCAGCATTTT. It encodes CASTAGTSQPQHF.

V gene TRBV6-1 combines with J gene TRBJ1-3; 7 nucleotides line up with TRBD1. Germline values: CDR1 MNHNS, CDR2 SASEGT. The CDR3 spans 16 residues. Losses at the gene ends were 1 base for V and 2 bases for J; bases not matched to a gene: 5. The CDR3 sequence is CASSEGGTETGNTIYF. DNA of the CDR3: TGTGCCAGCAGTGAAGGAGGGACAGAAACTGGAAACACCATATATTTT.

This chain links TRBV24-1 with TRBJ2-7; D is unresolved. The CDR3 consists of 15 residues. Germline CDR1 and CDR2: KGHDR and SFDVKD. Trimming cost V 2 bases and J 2 bases, with 12 bases left between them. CDR3 sequence (DNA): TGTGCCACCAGTGATTCCCGTCTTGGGGCCTACGAGCAGTACTTC. Its translation is CATSDSRLGAYEQYF.

This sequence joins TRBV4-1 and TRBJ2-1; perhaps TRBD2 as D (5 bases). Trimming took off 3 bases at V and 6 bases at J, with 15 bases between the two ends. Looked up from germline, CDR1 is MGHRA and CDR2 is YSYEKL. This CDR3 is built from 15 residues. This chain's CDR3 is CASSHPPTSGNEQFF. CDR3 bases: TGCGCCAGCAGCCATCCCCCCACTAGTGGCAATGAGCAGTTCTTC.

V and J are TRBV3-1 and TRBJ1-1; D is undetermined. This CDR3 comprises 13 residues. The germline V and J ends were trimmed by 2 bases and 4 bases, with 8 bases remaining between them. Germline V gives CDR1 LGHDT, CDR2 YNNKEL (reference sequence). CDR3 region: CASSQLGSTEAFF. In DNA form, the CDR3 reads TGTGCCAGCAGCCAATTAGGGTCCACTGAAGCTTTCTTT.

The V call is TRBV7-6, the J call TRBJ2-5, with 10 bases matching TRBD2. The CDR3 is made up of 15 amino acids. CDR1 is SGHVS, CDR2 FNYEAQ, per germline. Unmatched junction bases numbered 6, after V lost 7 bases and J lost 1 base. Here the CDR3 reads CASTLAGAFQETQYF. The CDR3 nucleotides are TGTGCCAGCACCCTAGCGGGGGCCTTCCAAGAGACCCAGTACTTC.

The chain employs TRBV5-1 and TRBJ2-7; 11 bases line up with TRBD2. The CDR3 runs to 16 residues. V shed 4 bases and J 1 base; nucleotides not matched to a gene: 7. Germline V gene data show CDR1 as SGHRS and CDR2 as YFSETQ. CDR3 residues: CASSIGLAGGSYEQYF. The CDR3 DNA reads as TGCGCCAGCAGCATCGGACTAGCGGGCGGATCCTACGAGCAGTACTTC.

This chain links TRBV5-6 with TRBJ1-3; no definite D call. The CDR3 length is 16 residues. In germline, CDR1 is SGHDT, CDR2 YYEEEE. Between the trimmed V and J ends, which lost 0 bases and 0 bases, there was a span of 10 bases. CDR3 sequence (DNA): TGTGCCAGCAGCTTGGAGACGGCGACCTCTGGAAACACCATATATTTT. It encodes CASSLETATSGNTIYF.